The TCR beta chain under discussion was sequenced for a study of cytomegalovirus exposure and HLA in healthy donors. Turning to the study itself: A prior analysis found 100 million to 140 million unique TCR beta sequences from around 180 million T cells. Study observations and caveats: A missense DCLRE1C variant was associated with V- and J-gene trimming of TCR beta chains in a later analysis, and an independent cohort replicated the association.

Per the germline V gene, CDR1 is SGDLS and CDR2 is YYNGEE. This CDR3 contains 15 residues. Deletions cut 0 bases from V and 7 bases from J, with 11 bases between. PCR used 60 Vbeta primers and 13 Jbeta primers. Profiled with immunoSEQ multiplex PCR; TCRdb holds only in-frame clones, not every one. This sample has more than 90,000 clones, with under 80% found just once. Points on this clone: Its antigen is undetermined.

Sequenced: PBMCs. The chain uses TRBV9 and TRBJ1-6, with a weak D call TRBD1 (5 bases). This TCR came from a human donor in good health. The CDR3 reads CASSVAQGGNSPLHF. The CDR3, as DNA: TGTGCCAGCAGCGTAGCTCAGGGTGGGAATTCACCCCTCCACTTT.